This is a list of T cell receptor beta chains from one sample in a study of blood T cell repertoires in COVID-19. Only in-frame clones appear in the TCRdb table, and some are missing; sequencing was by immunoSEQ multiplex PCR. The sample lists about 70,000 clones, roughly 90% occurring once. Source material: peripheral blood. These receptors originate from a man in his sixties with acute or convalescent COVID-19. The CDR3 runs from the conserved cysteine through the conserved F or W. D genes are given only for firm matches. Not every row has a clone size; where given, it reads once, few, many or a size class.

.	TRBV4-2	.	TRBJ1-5	CASSQDKDRWDQPQHF	TGTGCCAGCAGCCAAGATAAGGACAGATGGGATCAGCCCCAGCATTTT
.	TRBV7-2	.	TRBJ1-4	CASSLGTVYEKLFF	TGTGCCAGCAGCTTAGGGACAGTTTATGAAAAACTGTTTTTT
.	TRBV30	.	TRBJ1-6	CAWSVEKYSPLHF	TGTGCCTGGAGTGTTGAGAAATATTCACCCCTCCACTTT
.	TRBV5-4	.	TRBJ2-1	CASSPDRIYNEQFF	TGTGCCAGCAGCCCTGACAGGATCTACAATGAGCAGTTCTTC
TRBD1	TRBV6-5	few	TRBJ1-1	CASSYDRGRDKTEAFF	TGTGCCAGCAGTTATGACAGGGGGCGCGACAAGACTGAAGCTTTCTTT
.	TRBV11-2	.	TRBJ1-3	CASSLVASPGASGNTIYF	TGTGCCAGCAGCTTAGTGGCCTCCCCAGGGGCCTCTGGAAACACCATATATTTT
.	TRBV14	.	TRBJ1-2	CASSQDLFYGYTF	TGTGCCAGCAGCCAAGATCTCTTCTATGGCTACACCTTC
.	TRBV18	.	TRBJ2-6	CASSAGANVLTF	TGTGCCAGCTCGGCCGGGGCCAACGTCCTGACTTTC
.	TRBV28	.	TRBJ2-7	CASSRPIQGYKTYEQYF	TGTGCCAGCAGTCGCCCGATACAGGGTTATAAAACCTACGAGCAGTACTTC
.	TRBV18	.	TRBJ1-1	CASSPYVGTSEAFF	TGTGCCAGCTCACCTTACGTTGGGACATCTGAAGCTTTCTTT
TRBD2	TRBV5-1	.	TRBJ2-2	CASSSRTSGGAAGELFF	TGCGCCAGCAGCTCCCGGACTAGCGGGGGGGCCGCCGGGGAGCTGTTTTTT
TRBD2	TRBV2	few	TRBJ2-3	CATLAGGPDTQYF	TGTGCCACCTTAGCGGGGGGCCCAGATACGCAGTATTTT
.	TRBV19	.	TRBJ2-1	CASSIVFIGQGKGYEQFF	TGTGCCAGTAGTATAGTTTTTATCGGCCAGGGAAAAGGTTATGAGCAGTTCTTC
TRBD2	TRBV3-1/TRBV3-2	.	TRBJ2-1	CASSQDALAGNEQFF	TGTGCCAGCAGCCAAGATGCGCTAGCGGGGAATGAGCAGTTCTTC
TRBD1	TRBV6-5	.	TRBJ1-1	CASSSTGAASTEAFF	TGTGCCAGCAGTTCAACAGGGGCTGCAAGCACTGAAGCTTTCTTT
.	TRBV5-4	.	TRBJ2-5	CASSLDVQETQYF	TGTGCCAGCAGCTTGGATGTACAAGAGACCCAGTACTTC
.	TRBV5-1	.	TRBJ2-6	CASSLDRDPGANVLTF	TGCGCCAGCAGCTTAGATAGAGATCCCGGGGCCAACGTCCTGACTTTC
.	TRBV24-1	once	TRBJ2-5	CATSDLGEREGTQYF	TGTGCCACCAGTGATTTGGGTGAACGGGAAGGGACCCAGTACTTC
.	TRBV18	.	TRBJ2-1	CASVGSSYNEQFF	TGTGCCAGTGTAGGGAGTAGCTACAATGAGCAGTTCTTC
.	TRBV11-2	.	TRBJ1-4	CASSLEPYPGEKLFF	TGTGCCAGCAGCTTAGAACCCTACCCTGGTGAAAAACTGTTTTTT
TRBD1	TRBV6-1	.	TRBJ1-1	CASRPGQGNTEAFF	TGTGCCAGCAGACCTGGACAGGGGAACACTGAAGCTTTCTTT
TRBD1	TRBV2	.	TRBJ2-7	CASSGDRAAYEQYF	TGTGCCAGCAGTGGGGACAGGGCGGCCTACGAGCAGTACTTC
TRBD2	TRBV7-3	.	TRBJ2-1	CASSLGTSDTNEQFF	TGTGCCAGCAGCTTAGGGACTAGCGATACGAATGAGCAGTTCTTC
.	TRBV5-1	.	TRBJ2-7	CASSYLGGPGQYF	TGCGCCAGCAGCTACTTGGGGGGGCCGGGGCAGTACTTC
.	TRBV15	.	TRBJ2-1	CATSRGFDSHNEQFF	TGTGCCACCAGCAGAGGGTTTGACTCTCACAATGAGCAGTTCTTC